There are a few counts of the clone carrying this TCR beta chain. The target antigen is unknown. This specimen belongs to a study of T-cell memory formation after mild COVID-19. Study-level background: In these data, TCR clusters were largely donor specific.

Regarding the study as a whole: The study found balanced CD4/CD8 in clones contracting day 15 to 85 and a CD4+ lean in later expanders. For contracting clones, CD4+ ones sat mainly in CM and EM, CD8+ in EMRA.

This CDR3 is 15 amino acids long. The germline V gene has CDR1 SGHVS and CDR2 FQNEAQ. V lost 8 bases and J lost 6; bases outside the gene matches: 9. TCRdb analysed the 5' RACE reads with MiXCR anew, one entry per CDR3 protein. The table lists about 150,000 distinct CDR3 sequences, 25% to 40% of them singletons. The sequence derives from an adult woman who had mild COVID-19 (a few samples of this study predate the infection). Cell type and time point are not known. Sequencing input: PBMCs or a T cell subset sorted from them (not recorded which). This chain uses TRBV7-8 with TRBJ2-2; TRBD2 agrees at 10 bases. CDR3 in DNA: TGTGCCAGCGGCACGATTGGACTAGCGGCCGGGGAGCTGTTTTTT. It is translated as CASGTIGLAAGELFF.